This TCR beta chain derives from a study of CD8 T cells in Susac syndrome (dated by TCRdb to between 2018 and 2021). At the level of the whole study: Repertoire sequencing was used to test whether CD8+ T cell activation and differentiation in Susac syndrome was antigen driven. The study compared CD8+ T cell repertoire clonality among about a dozen healthy donors, about 14 Susac syndrome patients and fewer than 19 multiple sclerosis patients. Here is what the overall study found, with its caveats: The number of individuals in the TCR sequencing and HLA analysis was acknowledged as relatively small.

The sample holds one count of this clonotype. Its antigen remains unidentified. Nothing much larger sits one base from this clone, and base qualities are not available. One read represents weak support. High-throughput TCR beta sequencing profiled peripheral blood CD8+ and CD4+ T cells from healthy donors, Susac syndrome patients and multiple sclerosis patients. Healthy donors were age- and sex-matched controls. CD8+ TEMRA cells were enriched by FACS, while bulk CD8+ and CD4+ T cells were purified by magnetic negative isolation. Blood was collected in EDTA tubes and processed within 24 hours, with PBMCs isolated through density gradient centrifugation. PBMCs intended for TCR sequencing were frozen in liquid nitrogen and were later thawed in a 37 degrees C water bath. The sorted or isolated CD4+, CD8+ and CD8+ TEMRA cells had a purity of 90% or higher. RNA was extracted using the RNeasy kit, and about 0.5 to 1 ug of the RNA was reverse transcribed with random hexamers. TCR beta CDR3 regions were amplified with the immunoSEQ multiplex PCR assay covering 54 Vbeta and 13 Jbeta segments. Bias from PCR amplification was corrected by using a synthetic template baseline for primer optimization and for computational correction. As for the original processing: Only productive sequences were kept, with reads annotated to V, D and J genes according to IMGT and analyzed in immunoSEQ Analyzer. Clonality was calculated as one minus the Shannon entropy normalized by log2 of the number of productive unique sequences. For each patient and control, public and private clones were evaluated among the 100 most prevalent clones. Susac-specific clones were defined as absent from healthy and MS cohorts, over a thousand published viral clones and other ImmuneACCESS disease sequences. TCRdb reworked the public reads: Q25 trimming with fastp, MiXCR clone assembly, productive beta chains retained. Identical CDR3 protein sequences are pooled into one entry, listed with their most common genes and DNA. The V and J calls and clone size come from TCRdb's table, not from the authors' own analysis. For this sample there are 80,000 to 90,000 distinct CDR3 sequences; 85% to 95% appear just once. Around 0.32% of the sample belongs to the ten largest clones.

The receptor was isolated from a human donor in good health. Specimen: CD8+ T cells from PBMCs.

Here the CDR3 is given as CASSKTGSANTF. DNA sequence: TGTGCCAGCAGCAAAACGGGGTCAGCGAACACCTTC. Recombination joined TRBV9 with TRBJ1-2; the D gene lacks a confident call. For CDR1 and CDR2, the germline V gene lists SGDLS and YYNGEE. V gives up 4 bases and J gives up 12 bases, and the segment between their germline ends measures 16 bases. The CDR3 covers 12 residues, taking in both the cysteine and the phenylalanine. The CDR3 DNA has 36 bases and is translated from base 1.